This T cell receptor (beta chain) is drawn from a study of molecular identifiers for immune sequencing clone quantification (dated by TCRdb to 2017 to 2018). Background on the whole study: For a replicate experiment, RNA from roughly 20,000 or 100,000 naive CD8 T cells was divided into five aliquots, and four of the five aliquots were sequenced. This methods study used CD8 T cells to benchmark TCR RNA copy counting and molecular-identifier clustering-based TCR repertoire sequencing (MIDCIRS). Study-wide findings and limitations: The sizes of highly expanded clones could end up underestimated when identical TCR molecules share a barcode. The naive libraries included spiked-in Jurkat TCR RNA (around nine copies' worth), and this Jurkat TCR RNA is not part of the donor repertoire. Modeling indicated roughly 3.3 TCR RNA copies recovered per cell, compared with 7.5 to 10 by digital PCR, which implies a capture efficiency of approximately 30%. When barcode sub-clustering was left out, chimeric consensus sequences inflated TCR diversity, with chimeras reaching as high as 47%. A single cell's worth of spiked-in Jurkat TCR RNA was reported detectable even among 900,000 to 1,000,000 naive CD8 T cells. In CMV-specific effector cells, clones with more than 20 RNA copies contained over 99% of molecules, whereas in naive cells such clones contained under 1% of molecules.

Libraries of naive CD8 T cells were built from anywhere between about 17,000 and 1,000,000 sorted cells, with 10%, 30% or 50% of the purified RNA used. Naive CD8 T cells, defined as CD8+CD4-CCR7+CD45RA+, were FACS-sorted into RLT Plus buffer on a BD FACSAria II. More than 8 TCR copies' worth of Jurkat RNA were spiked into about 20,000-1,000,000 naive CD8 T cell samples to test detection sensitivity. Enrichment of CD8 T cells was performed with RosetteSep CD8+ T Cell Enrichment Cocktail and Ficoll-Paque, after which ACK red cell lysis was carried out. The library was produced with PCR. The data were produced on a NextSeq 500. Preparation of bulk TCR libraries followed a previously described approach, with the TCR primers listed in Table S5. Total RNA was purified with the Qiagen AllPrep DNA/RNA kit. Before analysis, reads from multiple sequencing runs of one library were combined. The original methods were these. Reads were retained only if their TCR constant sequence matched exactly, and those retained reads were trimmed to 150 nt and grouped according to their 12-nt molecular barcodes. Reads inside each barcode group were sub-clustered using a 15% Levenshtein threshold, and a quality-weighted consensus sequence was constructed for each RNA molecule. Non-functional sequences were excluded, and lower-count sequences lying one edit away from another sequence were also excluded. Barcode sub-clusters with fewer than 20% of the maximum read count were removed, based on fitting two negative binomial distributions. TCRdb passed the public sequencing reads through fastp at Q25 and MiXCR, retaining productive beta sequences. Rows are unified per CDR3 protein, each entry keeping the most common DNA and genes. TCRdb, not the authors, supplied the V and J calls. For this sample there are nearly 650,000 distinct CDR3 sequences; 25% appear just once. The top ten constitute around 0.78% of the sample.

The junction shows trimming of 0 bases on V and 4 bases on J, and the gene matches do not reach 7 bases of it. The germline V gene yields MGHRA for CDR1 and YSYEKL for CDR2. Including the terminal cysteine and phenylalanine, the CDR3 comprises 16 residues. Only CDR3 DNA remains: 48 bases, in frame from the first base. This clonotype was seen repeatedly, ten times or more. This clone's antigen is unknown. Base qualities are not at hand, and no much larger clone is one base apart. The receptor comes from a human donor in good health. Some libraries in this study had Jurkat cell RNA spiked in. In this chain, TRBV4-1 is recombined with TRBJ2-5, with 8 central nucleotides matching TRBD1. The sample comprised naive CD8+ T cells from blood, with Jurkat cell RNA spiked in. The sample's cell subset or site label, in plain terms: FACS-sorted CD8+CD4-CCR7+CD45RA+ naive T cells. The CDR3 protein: CASSQEGQGLGETQYF. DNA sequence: TGCGCCAGCAGCCAAGAAGGACAGGGTTTAGGAGAGACCCAGTACTTC.